This TCR beta chain was observed in a study of blood T cell repertoires in COVID-19. Looking at the study overall: T cells, B-cell-depleted T cells, or PBMCs supplied cDNA or gDNA.

Per the original data handling: Researchers report that nucleated cell counts were estimated from reference gene primer amplification. Sequenced by immunoSEQ multiplex PCR; TCRdb stores in-frame clones only, minus some. V, J and clone size are those of that table, while D and trimming were read from the DNA. This sample has approximately 250,000 clones, with roughly 86% found just once. The CDR3 sequence is 17 residues long. Germline CDR1 and CDR2: MGHRA and YSYEKL. Trimming removed 0 bases from V and 7 bases from J; junction bases left unmatched: 15. The chain uses TRBV4-1 and TRBJ2-7; TRBD2 matches at 7 bases. This TCR was sampled from a man aged 40-55 years with active or convalescent COVID-19. Specimen: peripheral blood. CDR3: CASSQEGGPTRIGEQYF. As DNA, the CDR3 is TGCGCCAGCAGCCAAGAGGGAGGGCCGACTCGCATTGGGGAGCAGTACTTC.